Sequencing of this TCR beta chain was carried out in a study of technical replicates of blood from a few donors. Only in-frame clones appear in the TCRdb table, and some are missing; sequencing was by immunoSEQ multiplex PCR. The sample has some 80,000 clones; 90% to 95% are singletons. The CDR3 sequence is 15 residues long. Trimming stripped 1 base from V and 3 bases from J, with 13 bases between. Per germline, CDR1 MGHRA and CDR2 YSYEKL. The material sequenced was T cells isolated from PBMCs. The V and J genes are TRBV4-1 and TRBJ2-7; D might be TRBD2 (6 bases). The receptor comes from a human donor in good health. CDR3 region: CASSQVSGPDYEQYF. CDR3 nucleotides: TGCGCCAGCAGCCAAGTTAGCGGACCGGACTACGAGCAGTACTTC.